A selection of T cell receptor beta chains follows, all from one sample in a study of Ad26.COV2.S vaccination and SARS-CoV-2 variants. Libraries were prepared by immunoSEQ multiplex PCR; TCRdb keeps only in-frame clonotypes and omits some of them. The sample lists approximately 300,000 clones; about 86% were seen once. Sequences were derived from peripheral blood, sampled in a trial of Ad26.COV2.S vaccine versus placebo. Receptor source: a person between 18 and 59 years old who received the Ad26.COV2.S COVID-19 vaccine or a placebo. Both conserved end residues are part of each CDR3. A D gene is named only where the DNA matches it firmly. The size field is filled for only some rows; it gives once, few, many or a size class.

V	size	D	J	CDR3	DNA
TRBV29-1	once	.	TRBJ2-1	CSVEWVLYNEQFF	TGCAGCGTTGAGTGGGTCCTCTACAATGAGCAGTTCTTC
TRBV5-1	.	TRBD2	TRBJ2-5	CASSLASGGASETQYF	TGCGCCAGCAGCTTGGCTAGCGGGGGGGCCTCAGAGACCCAGTACTTC
TRBV5-4	.	.	TRBJ2-1	CASSRLDTLNEQFF	TGTGCCAGCAGCCGACTAGACACCCTCAATGAGCAGTTCTTC
TRBV21-1	.	.	TRBJ1-3	CASSKGGRPDSGNTIYF	TGTGCCAGCAGCAAAGGGGGCAGGCCCGACTCTGGAAACACCATATATTTT
TRBV7-2	.	TRBD1	TRBJ1-5	CASSLGSDRPNQPQHF	TGTGCCAGCAGCCTAGGTTCGGACAGGCCAAATCAGCCCCAGCATTTT
TRBV20-1	.	.	TRBJ1-2	CSASDRSNYGYTF	TGCAGTGCTAGTGATAGGTCTAACTATGGCTACACCTTC
TRBV11-2	.	.	TRBJ2-7	CASSGITTYEQYF	TGTGCCAGCAGCGGGATTACAACCTACGAGCAGTACTTC
TRBV3-1/TRBV3-2	.	.	TRBJ1-1	CASSPWTGKYAEAFF	TGTGCCAGCAGCCCCTGGACCGGGAAGTACGCTGAAGCTTTCTTT
TRBV30	.	TRBD2	TRBJ2-1	CAWRGASGGDEQFF	TGTGCCTGGCGGGGGGCTAGCGGGGGAGACGAGCAGTTCTTC
TRBV13	.	TRBD1	TRBJ2-2	CASTSMPPGQGWTGELFF	TGTGCCAGCACTTCGATGCCTCCGGGACAGGGATGGACCGGGGAGCTGTTTTTT
TRBV27	.	TRBD1	TRBJ2-5	CASGFTGVETQYF	TGTGCCAGCGGATTCACAGGGGTTGAGACCCAGTACTTC
TRBV7-9	.	.	TRBJ1-2	CASSFGYGYTF	TGTGCCAGCAGCTTTGGTTACGGCTACACCTTC
TRBV30	.	.	TRBJ1-1	CAWTSISGKTGTEAFF	TGTGCCTGGACTTCTATATCAGGCAAAACTGGGACTGAAGCTTTCTTT
TRBV2	once	.	TRBJ1-5	CASSDSSSNQPQHF	TGTGCCAGCAGTGACAGTAGTAGCAATCAGCCCCAGCATTTT
TRBV7-8	.	.	TRBJ2-7	CASSFPGANSYEQYF	TGTGCCAGCAGCTTCCCCGGGGCCAACTCCTACGAGCAGTACTTC
TRBV6-5	once	.	TRBJ1-1	CASSTRAGTEAFF	TGTGCCAGCAGCACCAGGGCAGGGACTGAAGCTTTCTTT
TRBV9	.	TRBD1	TRBJ1-2	CASSVGQGKGVNGYTF	TGTGCCAGCAGCGTGGGACAGGGAAAGGGGGTAAATGGCTACACCTTC
TRBV7-8	.	.	TRBJ2-1	CASSLGPMNEQFF	TGTGCCAGCAGCTTAGGCCCTATGAATGAGCAGTTCTTC
TRBV6-5	once	.	TRBJ1-3	CASRSSGNTIYF	TGTGCCAGCAGGAGCTCTGGAAACACCATATATTTT
TRBV19	.	.	TRBJ1-5	CASTFRGKERNQPQHF	TGTGCCAGTACCTTCCGTGGTAAGGAACGAAATCAGCCCCAGCATTTT
TRBV2	.	.	TRBJ2-7	CASMPSSGVVRQYF	TGTGCCAGCATGCCCTCCTCAGGGGTTGTCCGGCAGTACTTC
TRBV5-6	.	.	TRBJ1-2	CASSLPYPGGYGYTF	TGTGCCAGCAGCTTGCCGTATCCAGGCGGCTATGGCTACACCTTC
TRBV6-2/TRBV6-3	.	.	TRBJ2-3	CASSGGGARDTQYF	TGTGCCAGCAGCGGAGGGGGGGCCCGGGATACGCAGTATTTT
TRBV5-4	once	.	TRBJ1-1	CASSLGRGGTEAFF	TGTGCCAGCAGCCTCGGGAGGGGGGGGACTGAAGCTTTCTTT
TRBV7-2	.	.	TRBJ1-1	CASSFRGTQNTEAFF	TGTGCCAGCAGCTTTAGGGGAACACAGAACACTGAAGCTTTCTTT
TRBV10-3	.	TRBD1	TRBJ1-2	CAISTGTGNGYTF	TGTGCCATCAGTACTGGGACAGGGAATGGCTACACCTTC
TRBV30	.	.	TRBJ1-1	CAWSVLREAFF	TGTGCCTGGAGTGTACTCAGGGAAGCTTTCTTT
TRBV15	.	.	TRBJ2-3	CATNGHLSTDTQYF	TGTGCCACCAACGGACACCTCAGCACAGATACGCAGTATTTT
TRBV15	.	TRBD1	TRBJ1-2	CATSRDPIGTGNGYTF	TGTGCCACCAGCAGAGATCCCATCGGGACAGGGAATGGCTACACCTTC
TRBV14	few	.	TRBJ1-4	CASSLKVFDEKLFF	TGTGCCAGCAGCCTAAAGGTCTTCGATGAAAAACTGTTTTTT